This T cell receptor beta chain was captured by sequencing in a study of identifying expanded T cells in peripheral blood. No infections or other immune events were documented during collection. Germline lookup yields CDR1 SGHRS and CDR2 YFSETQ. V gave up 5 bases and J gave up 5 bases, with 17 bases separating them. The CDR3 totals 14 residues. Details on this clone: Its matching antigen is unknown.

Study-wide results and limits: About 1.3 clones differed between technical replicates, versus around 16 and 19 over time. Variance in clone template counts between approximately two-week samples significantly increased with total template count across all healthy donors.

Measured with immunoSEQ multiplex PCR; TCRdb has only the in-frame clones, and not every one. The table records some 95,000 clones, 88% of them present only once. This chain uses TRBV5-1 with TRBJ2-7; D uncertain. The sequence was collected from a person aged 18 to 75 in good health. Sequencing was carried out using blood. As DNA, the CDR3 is TGCGCCAGCAGTTGGTCCCCAGCTTCCCACGAGCAGTACTTC. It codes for CASSWSPASHEQYF.